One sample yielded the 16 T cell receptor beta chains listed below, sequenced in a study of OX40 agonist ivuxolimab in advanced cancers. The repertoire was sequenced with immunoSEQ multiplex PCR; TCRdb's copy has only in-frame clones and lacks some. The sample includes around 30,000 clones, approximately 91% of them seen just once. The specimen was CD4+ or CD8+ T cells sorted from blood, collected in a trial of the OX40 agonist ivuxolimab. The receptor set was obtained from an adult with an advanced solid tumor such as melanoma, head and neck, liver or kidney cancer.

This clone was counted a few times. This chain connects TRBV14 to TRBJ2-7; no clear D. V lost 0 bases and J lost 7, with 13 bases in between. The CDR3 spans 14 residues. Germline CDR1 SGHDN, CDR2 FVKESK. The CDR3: CASSQEYSGEEQYF. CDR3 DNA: TGTGCCAGCAGCCAAGAGTACTCAGGTGAAGAGCAGTACTTC.

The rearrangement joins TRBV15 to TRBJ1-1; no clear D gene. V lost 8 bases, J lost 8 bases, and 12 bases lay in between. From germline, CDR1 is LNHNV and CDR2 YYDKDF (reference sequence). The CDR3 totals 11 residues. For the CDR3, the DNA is TGTGCCACCCGCACGGGCAGAGAAGCTTTCTTT. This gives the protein CATRTGREAFF.

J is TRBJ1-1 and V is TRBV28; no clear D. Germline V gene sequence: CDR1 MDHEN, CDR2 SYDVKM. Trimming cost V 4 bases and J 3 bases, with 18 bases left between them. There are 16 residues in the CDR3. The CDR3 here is CASSSRTPAAHTEAFF. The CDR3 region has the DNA TGTGCCAGCAGTTCTCGGACTCCGGCGGCGCACACTGAAGCTTTCTTT.

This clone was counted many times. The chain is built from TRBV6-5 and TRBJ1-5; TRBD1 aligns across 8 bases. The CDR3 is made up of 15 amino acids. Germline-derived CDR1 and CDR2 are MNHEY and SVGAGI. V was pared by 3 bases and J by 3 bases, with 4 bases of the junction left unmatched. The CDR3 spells CASSYGQGLNQPQHF. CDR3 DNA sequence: TGTGCCAGCAGTTATGGACAGGGCCTCAATCAGCCCCAGCATTTT.

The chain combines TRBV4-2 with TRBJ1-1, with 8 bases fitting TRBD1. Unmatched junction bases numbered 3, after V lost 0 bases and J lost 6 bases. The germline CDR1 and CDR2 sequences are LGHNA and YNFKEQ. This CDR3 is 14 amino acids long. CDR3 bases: TGTGCCAGCAGCCAAGAAACAGGGGGGTCTGAAGCTTTCTTT. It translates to CASSQETGGSEAFF.

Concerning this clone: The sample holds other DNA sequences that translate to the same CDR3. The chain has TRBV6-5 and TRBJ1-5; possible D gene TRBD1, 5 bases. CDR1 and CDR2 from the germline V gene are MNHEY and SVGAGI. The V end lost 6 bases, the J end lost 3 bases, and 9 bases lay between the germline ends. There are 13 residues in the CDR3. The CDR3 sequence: CASRAGNNQPQHF. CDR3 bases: TGTGCCAGCAGGGCAGGGAACAATCAGCCCCAGCATTTT.

CDR3 amino acids: CASSGLPANTGELFF. The CDR3 nucleotides read TGTGCCAGCTCGGGACTACCCGCGAACACCGGGGAGCTGTTTTTT. The gene calls are TRBV27 and TRBJ2-2; 7 nucleotides match TRBD2. After removal of 8 bases from V and 0 bases from J, the junction contained 6 bases not matched to a gene. The CDR3 spans 15 residues. Germline CDR1 MNHEY, CDR2 SMNVEV (reference sequence).

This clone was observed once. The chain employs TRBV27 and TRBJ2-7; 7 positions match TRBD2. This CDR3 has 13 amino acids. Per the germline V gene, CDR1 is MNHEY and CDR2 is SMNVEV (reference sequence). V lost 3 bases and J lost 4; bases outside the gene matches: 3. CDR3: CASSFPGGYEQYF. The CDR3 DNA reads TGTGCCAGCAGTTTCCCGGGGGGTTACGAGCAGTACTTC.

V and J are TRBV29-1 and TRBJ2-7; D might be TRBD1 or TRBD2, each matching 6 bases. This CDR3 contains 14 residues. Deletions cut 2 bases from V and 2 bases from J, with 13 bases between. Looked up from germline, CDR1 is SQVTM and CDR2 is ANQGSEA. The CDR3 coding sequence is TGCAGCGTTGAAACCAGGGGAGGTGCCTACGAGCAGTACTTC. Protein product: CSVETRGGAYEQYF.

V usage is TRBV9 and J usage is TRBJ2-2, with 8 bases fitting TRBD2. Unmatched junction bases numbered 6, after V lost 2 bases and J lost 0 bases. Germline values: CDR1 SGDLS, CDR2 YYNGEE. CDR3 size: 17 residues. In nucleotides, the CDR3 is TGTGCCAGCAGCGTCGTTCTTAGCGGGGCGAACACCGGGGAGCTGTTTTTT. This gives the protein CASSVVLSGANTGELFF.

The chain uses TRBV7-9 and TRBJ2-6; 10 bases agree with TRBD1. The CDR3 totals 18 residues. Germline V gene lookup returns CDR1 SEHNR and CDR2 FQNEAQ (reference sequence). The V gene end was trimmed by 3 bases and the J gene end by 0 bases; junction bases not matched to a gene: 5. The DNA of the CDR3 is TGTGCCAGCAGCTTTACCCGGGACAGGGGCTCTGGGGCCAACGTCCTGACTTTC. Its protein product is CASSFTRDRGSGANVLTF.

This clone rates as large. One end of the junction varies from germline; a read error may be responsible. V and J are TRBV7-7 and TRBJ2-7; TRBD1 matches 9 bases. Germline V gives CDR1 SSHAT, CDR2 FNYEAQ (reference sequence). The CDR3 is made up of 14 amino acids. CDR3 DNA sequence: TGTGCTAGCAGCTTTGGACAGGGGTTCTACGAGCAGTACTTC. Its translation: CASSFGQGFYEQYF.

DNA for the CDR3: TGTGCCAGTAGTTTCCTCCAGGCCACTCTCAACCCCTACGAGCAGTACTTC. Its translation is CASSFLQATLNPYEQYF. The genes are TRBV19 and TRBJ2-7; D unclear. This CDR3 comprises 17 residues. The ends were cut back, 5 bases at V and 2 bases at J, with 22 bases in the middle. Germline CDR1 and CDR2: LNHDA and SQIVND (reference sequence).

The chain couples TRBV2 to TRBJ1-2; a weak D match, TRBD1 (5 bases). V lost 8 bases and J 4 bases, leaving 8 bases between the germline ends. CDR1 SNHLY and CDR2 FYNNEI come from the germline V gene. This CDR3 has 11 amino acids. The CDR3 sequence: CASGDSYGYTF. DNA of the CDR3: TGTGCCAGCGGCGACAGCTATGGCTACACCTTC. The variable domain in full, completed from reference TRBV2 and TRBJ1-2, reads EPEVTQTPSHQVTQMGQEVILRCVPISNHLYFYWYRQILGQKVEFLVSFYNNEISEKSEIFDDQFSVERPDGSNFTLKIRSTKLEDSAMYFCASGDSYGYTFGSGTRLTVV.

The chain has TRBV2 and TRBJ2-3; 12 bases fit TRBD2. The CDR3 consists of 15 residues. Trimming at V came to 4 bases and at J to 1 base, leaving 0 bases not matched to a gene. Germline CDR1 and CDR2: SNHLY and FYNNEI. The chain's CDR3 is CASSGTSGGTDTQYF. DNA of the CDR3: TGTGCCAGCAGTGGGACTAGCGGGGGCACAGATACGCAGTATTTT. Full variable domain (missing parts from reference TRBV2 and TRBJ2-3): EPEVTQTPSHQVTQMGQEVILRCVPISNHLYFYWYRQILGQKVEFLVSFYNNEISEKSEIFDDQFSVERPDGSNFTLKIRSTKLEDSAMYFCASSGTSGGTDTQYFGPGTRLTVL.

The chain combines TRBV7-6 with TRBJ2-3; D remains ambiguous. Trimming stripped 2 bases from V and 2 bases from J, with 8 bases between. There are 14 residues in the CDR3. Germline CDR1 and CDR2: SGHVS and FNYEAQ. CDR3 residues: CASSLRDSTDTQYF. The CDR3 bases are TGTGCCAGCAGCTTACGAGACTCCACAGATACGCAGTATTTT.